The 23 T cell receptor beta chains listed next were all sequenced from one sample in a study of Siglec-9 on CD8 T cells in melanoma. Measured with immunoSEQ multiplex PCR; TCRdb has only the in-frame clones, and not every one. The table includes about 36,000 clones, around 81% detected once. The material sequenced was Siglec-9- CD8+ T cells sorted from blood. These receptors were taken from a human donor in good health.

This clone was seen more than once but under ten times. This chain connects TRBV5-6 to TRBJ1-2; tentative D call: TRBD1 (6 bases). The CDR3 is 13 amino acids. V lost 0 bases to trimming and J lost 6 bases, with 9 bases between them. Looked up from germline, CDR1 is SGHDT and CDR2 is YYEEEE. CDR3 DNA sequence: TGTGCCAGCAGCTTGGCGGCAGGGGATGGCTACACCTTC. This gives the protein CASSLAAGDGYTF.

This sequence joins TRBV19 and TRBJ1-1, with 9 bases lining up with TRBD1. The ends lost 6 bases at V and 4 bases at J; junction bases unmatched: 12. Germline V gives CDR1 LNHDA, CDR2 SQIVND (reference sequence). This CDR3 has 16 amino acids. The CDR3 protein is CASRPSPSQGATEAFF. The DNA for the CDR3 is TGTGCCAGTAGACCTTCCCCTTCACAGGGGGCCACTGAAGCTTTCTTT.

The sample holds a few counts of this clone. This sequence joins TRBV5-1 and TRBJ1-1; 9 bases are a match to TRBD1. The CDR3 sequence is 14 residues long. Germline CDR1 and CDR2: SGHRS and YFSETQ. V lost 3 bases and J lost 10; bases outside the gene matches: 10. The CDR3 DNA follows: TGCGCCAGCAGCTCGATGGGACAGGGAGAAGGAGCTTTCTTT. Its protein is CASSSMGQGEGAFF. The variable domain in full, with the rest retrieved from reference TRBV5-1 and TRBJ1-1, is KAGVTQTPRYLIKTRGQQVTLSCSPISGHRSVSWYQQTPGQGLQFLFEYFSETQRNKGNFPGRFSGRQFSNSRSEMNVSTLELGDSALYLCASSSMGQGEGAFFGQGTRLTVV.

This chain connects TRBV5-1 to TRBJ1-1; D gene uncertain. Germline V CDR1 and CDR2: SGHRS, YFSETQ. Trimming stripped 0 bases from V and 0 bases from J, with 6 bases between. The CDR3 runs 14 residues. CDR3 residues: CASSLGGLNTEAFF. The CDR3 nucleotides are TGCGCCAGCAGCTTGGGAGGCCTGAACACTGAAGCTTTCTTT.

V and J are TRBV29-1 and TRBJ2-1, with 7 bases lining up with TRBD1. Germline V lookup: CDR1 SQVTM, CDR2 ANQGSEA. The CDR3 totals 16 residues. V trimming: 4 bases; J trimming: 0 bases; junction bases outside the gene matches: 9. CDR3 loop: CSVGPVPGGSYNEQFF. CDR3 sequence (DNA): TGCAGCGTTGGTCCCGTACCAGGGGGCTCCTACAATGAGCAGTTCTTC.

DNA for the CDR3: TGCGCCAGCAGCTCACCCGGGACTTACTCCTACGAGCAGTACTTC. As protein: CASSSPGTYSYEQYF. The rearrangement links TRBV5-1 to TRBJ2-7; possible D gene TRBD2, 6 bases. Germline CDR1 SGHRS, CDR2 YFSETQ. Trimming removed 3 bases at V and 0 bases at J, with 13 bases between. The CDR3 runs to 15 residues.

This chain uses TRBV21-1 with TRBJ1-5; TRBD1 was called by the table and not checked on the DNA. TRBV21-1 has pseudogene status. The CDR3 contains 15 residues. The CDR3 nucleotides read TGTGCCAGCAGCAAAGTCCAGGGAAACAATCAGCCCCAGCATTTT. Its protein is CASSKVQGNNQPQHF.

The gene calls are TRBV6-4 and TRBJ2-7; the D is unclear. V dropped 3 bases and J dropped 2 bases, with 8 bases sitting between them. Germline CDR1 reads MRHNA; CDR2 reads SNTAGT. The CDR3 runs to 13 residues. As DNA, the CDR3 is TGTGCCAGCAGTGAAGAAGATACCTACGAGCAGTACTTC. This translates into CASSEEDTYEQYF.

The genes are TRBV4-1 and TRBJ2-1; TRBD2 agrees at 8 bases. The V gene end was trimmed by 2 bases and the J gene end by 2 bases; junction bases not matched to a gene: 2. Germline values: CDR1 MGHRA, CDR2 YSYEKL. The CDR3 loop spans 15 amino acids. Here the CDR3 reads CASSQSGGAYNEQFF. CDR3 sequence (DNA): TGCGCCAGCAGCCAATCGGGAGGGGCCTACAATGAGCAGTTCTTC.

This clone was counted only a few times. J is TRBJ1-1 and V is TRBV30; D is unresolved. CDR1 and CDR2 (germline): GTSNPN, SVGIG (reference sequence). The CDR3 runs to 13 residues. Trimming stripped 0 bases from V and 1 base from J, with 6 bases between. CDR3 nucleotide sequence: TGTGCCTGGAGTGTAGTTGGGAACACTGAAGCTTTCTTT. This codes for CAWSVVGNTEAFF.

CDR3: CASSPGGGDTQYF. Here the CDR3 DNA reads TGTGCCAGCAGCCCCGGGGGCGGGGATACGCAGTATTTT. V is TRBV7-6 and J is TRBJ2-3; tentatively, D is TRBD1 or TRBD2 (6 bases each). V lost 5 bases to trimming and J lost 6 bases, with 12 bases between them. Germline assignment: CDR1 SGHVS and CDR2 FNYEAQ. The CDR3 contains 13 residues.

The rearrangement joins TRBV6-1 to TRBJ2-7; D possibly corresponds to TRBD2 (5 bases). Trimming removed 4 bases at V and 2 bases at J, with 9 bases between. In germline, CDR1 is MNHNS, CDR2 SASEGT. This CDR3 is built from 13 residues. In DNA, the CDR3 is TGTGCCAGCAGTGGGGAGAGTACCTACGAGCAGTACTTC. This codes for CASSGESTYEQYF.

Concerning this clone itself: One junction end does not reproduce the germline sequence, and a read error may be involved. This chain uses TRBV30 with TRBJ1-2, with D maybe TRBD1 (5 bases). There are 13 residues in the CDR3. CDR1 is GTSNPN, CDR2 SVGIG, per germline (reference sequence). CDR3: CARSVARAYGYTF. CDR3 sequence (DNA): TGTGCCCGGAGTGTCGCCAGGGCCTATGGCTACACCTTC.

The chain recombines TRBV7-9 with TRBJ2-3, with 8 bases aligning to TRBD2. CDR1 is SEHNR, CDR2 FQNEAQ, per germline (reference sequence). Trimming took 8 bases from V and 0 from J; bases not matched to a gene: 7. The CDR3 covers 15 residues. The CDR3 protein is CASGKAGVSTDTQYF. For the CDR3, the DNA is TGTGCCAGCGGTAAAGCGGGAGTCAGCACAGATACGCAGTATTTT.

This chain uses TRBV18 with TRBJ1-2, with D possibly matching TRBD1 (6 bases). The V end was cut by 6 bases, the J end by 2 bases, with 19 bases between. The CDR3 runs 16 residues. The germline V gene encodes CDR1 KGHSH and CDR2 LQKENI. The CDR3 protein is CASSTGSSGQNYGYTF. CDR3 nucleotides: TGTGCCAGCTCCACAGGGTCAAGCGGGCAGAACTATGGCTACACCTTC.

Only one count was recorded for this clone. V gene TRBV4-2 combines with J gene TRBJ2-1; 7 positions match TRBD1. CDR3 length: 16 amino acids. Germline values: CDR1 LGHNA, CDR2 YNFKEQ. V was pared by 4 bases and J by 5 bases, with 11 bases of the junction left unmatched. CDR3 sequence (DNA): TGTGCCAGCAGCCTGGAGAGTACAGGGGTGAACAATGAGCAGTTCTTC. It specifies CASSLESTGVNNEQFF.

The CDR3 bases are TGTGCCAGCTCACCGGCTAGGGGGCAGCAGTACTTC. The encoded protein is CASSPARGQQYF. This chain links TRBV18 with TRBJ2-7; 7 nucleotides match TRBD1. The trim removed 3 bases at V and 8 bases at J, leaving 4 bases unmatched. There are 12 residues in the CDR3. CDR1 is KGHSH and CDR2 is LQKENI in the germline V gene.

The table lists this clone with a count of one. The CDR3 loop is CASSQVTDYEQYF. DNA for the CDR3: TGCGCCAGCAGCCAAGTGACCGACTACGAGCAGTACTTC. The rearrangement links TRBV4-1 to TRBJ2-7, with no clear D. Between the trimmed V and J ends, which lost 1 base and 3 bases, there was a span of 7 bases. The CDR3 covers 13 residues. Germline CDR1 reads MGHRA; CDR2 reads YSYEKL.

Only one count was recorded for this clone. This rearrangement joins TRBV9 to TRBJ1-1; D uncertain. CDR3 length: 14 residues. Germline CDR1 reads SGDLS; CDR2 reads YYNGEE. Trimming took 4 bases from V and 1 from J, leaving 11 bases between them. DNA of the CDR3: TGTGCCAGCAGCAACACCGTGGCGAACACTGAAGCTTTCTTT. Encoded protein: CASSNTVANTEAFF.

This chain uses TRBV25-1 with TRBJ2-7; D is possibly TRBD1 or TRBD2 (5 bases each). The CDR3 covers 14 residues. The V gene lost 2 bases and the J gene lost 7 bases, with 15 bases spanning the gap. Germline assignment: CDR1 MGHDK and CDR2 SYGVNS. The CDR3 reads CASSEGGWAEEQYF. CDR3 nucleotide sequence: TGTGCCAGCAGTGAAGGGGGATGGGCGGAAGAGCAGTACTTC.

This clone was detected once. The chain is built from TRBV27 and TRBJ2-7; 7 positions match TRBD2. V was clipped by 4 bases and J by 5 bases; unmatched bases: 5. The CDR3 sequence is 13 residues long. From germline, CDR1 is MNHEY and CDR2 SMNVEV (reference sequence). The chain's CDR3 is CASSWTRANEQYF. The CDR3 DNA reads TGTGCCAGCAGTTGGACTAGGGCTAACGAGCAGTACTTC.

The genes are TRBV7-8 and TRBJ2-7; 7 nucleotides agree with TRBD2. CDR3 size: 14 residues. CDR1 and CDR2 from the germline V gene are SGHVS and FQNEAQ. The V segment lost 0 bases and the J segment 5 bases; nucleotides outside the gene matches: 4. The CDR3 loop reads CASSLAGGMDEQYF. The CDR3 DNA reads TGTGCCAGCAGCTTAGCGGGAGGGATGGACGAGCAGTACTTC.

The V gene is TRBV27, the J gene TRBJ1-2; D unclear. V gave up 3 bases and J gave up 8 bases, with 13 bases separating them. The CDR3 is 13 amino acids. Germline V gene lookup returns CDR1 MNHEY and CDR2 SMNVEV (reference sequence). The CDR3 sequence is CASSFEYQGGYTF. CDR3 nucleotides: TGTGCCAGCAGTTTTGAATACCAAGGGGGCTACACCTTC.